This T cell receptor (beta chain) was captured in a study of human T cells and chemical hapten exposure. TCRdb ran MiXCR on the RACE reads and lists one entry per CDR3 protein. The sample shows about 70,000 distinct CDR3 sequences, 7.5% to 9.5% of them seen only once. This clonotype was observed a handful of times. Noted time point: patch test 2, 6 weeks after DPC sensitization. Treatment defined: therapeutic diphenylcyclopropenone sensitization with weekly scalp DPC. V trimming: 4 bases; J trimming: 2 bases; junction bases outside the gene matches: 3. Germline-derived CDR1 and CDR2 are MNHGY and SVAAGI. The CDR3 has 15 amino acids.

The receptor comes from a woman aged 50 to 60 with alopecia areata. Some clones in this sample may be carry-over from other donors' samples. The sequencing used whole blood, collected in connection with sensitization to the hapten diphenylcyclopropenone (DPC). The gene calls are TRBV6-9 and TRBJ2-2; 8 positions agree with TRBD1. CDR3 amino acids: CASSFTGGNTGELFF. The CDR3 DNA sequence: TGTGCCAGCAGTTTTACAGGGGGTAACACCGGGGAGCTGTTTTTT.